This TCR beta chain was captured in a study of shared clonotypes between healthy human individuals. Trimming removed 1 base at V and 6 bases at J, with 16 bases between. CDR1 SGHAT and CDR2 FQNNGV come from the germline V gene. CDR3 length: 15 residues. Using immunoSEQ multiplex PCR, the repertoire was profiled, and TCRdb retains in-frame clones only, with some absent. The data contain approximately 1,000,000 clones, 78% of them singletons. The sample was memory CD4+ T cells from PBMCs. Subset specified: CD45RA-negative fraction. The sequence was collected from a young man in good health. Some clones in this sample may be carry-over from other donors' samples. V is TRBV11-2 and J is TRBJ2-7; D is tentatively TRBD1 or TRBD2 (6 bases each). The CDR3 nucleotides are TGTGCCAGCAGCTTAGCCCCCAGCAAGGGGGGCGAGCAGTACTTC. It yields the protein CASSLAPSKGGEQYF.